The next 21 T cell receptor beta chains were all read from a single sample in a study of shared clonotypes between healthy human individuals. Generated by immunoSEQ multiplex PCR, the TCRdb table keeps only in-frame clones and is missing some. The sample consists of more than 1,200,000 clones, approximately 98.5% of them appearing once. Material for sequencing was naive CD4+ T cells sorted from blood. The subset was: CD45RA+ positively selected. These receptors came from a young man in good health.

This chain uses TRBV19 with TRBJ1-5, with TRBD1 as a possible D gene (6 bases). V gave up 3 bases and J gave up 4 bases, with 13 bases separating them. Per the germline V gene, CDR1 is LNHDA and CDR2 is SQIVND (reference sequence). There are 15 residues in the CDR3. The CDR3 sequence is CASSIPGARNQPQHF. The CDR3 DNA reads as TGTGCCAGTAGTATCCCAGGGGCGCGGAATCAGCCCCAGCATTTT.

The chain combines TRBV4-3 with TRBJ1-1; 8 positions match TRBD1. Trimming at V came to 4 bases and at J to 4 bases, leaving 11 bases not matched to a gene. This CDR3 contains 16 residues. Germline CDR1 reads LGHNA; CDR2 reads YSLEER. CDR3 DNA: TGCGCCAGCAGCCCGACAACCGGACAGGGTAGCACTGAAGCTTTCTTT. Residues: CASSPTTGQGSTEAFF.

This rearrangement joins TRBV19 to TRBJ2-7; weak D call: TRBD1 (6 bases). Germline V CDR1 and CDR2: LNHDA, SQIVND (reference sequence). CDR3 size: 13 residues. The V end lost 4 bases, the J end lost 6 bases, and 13 bases lay between the germline ends. In DNA, the CDR3 is TGTGCCAGTAGTACCAGGACAGCGCTCGAGCAGTACTTC. It translates to CASSTRTALEQYF.

The J gene is TRBJ1-1, the V gene TRBV7-2; D is unresolved. Trimming cost V 2 bases and J 0 bases, with 13 bases left between them. The CDR3 extends over 16 amino acids. CDR1 and CDR2 from the germline V gene are SGHTA and FQGNSA. The CDR3 here is CASSLKGLAMNTEAFF. CDR3 nucleotides: TGTGCCAGCAGCTTAAAGGGATTGGCCATGAACACTGAAGCTTTCTTT.

This chain connects TRBV7-2 to TRBJ2-7; D unclear. Trimming took off 2 bases at V and 1 base at J, with 6 bases between the two ends. Germline lookup yields CDR1 SGHTA and CDR2 FQGNSA. The CDR3 has 13 amino acids. The CDR3 nucleotides are TGTGCCAGCAGCTTAATGCAGTCCTACGAGCAGTACTTC. Translating it yields CASSLMQSYEQYF.

To note about this clone: Given a much more abundant clone one base away, this may be a read error. The sample holds other DNA sequences that translate to the same CDR3. The chain carries TRBV4-3 and TRBJ2-5; D not resolved. CDR1 is LGHNA and CDR2 is YSLEER in the germline V gene. This CDR3 has 16 residues. In nucleotides, the CDR3 is TGCGCCAGCAGTCAAGATCGGGCTAGGACCCTGGAGACCCAGTACTTC. Its protein product is CASSQDRARTLETQYF.

The chain joins TRBV2 to TRBJ2-7, with D uncertain. The CDR3 contains 15 residues. Germline lookup yields CDR1 SNHLY and CDR2 FYNNEI. V dropped 2 bases and J dropped 7 bases, with 18 bases sitting between them. The CDR3 coding sequence is TGTGCCAGCAGTGAATCGTACAGAACCCATTCTGAGCAGTACTTC. This gives the protein CASSESYRTHSEQYF.

V usage is TRBV13 and J usage is TRBJ1-2; D ambiguous. CDR1 and CDR2 (germline): PRHDT, FYEKMQ (reference sequence). With 7 bases removed from V and 1 base from J, the gap between germline ends came to 16 bases. The CDR3 is made up of 15 amino acids. CDR3 nucleotide sequence: TGTGCCAGCACCCAGACTCCTTTTAATAACTATGGCTACACCTTC. Amino acids: CASTQTPFNNYGYTF.

This chain links TRBV6-5 with TRBJ1-2, with 9 bases fitting TRBD1. Germline V gene lookup returns CDR1 MNHEY and CDR2 SVGAGI. After removal of 8 bases from V and 4 bases from J, the junction contained 2 bases not matched to a gene. This CDR3 is 12 amino acids long. Here the CDR3 reads CASGTGPYGYTF. The CDR3 DNA follows: TGTGCCAGCGGGACAGGGCCCTATGGCTACACCTTC.

This rearrangement joins TRBV7-2 to TRBJ2-1; possibly TRBD2 for D (6 bases). The CDR3 has 16 amino acids. The germline V gene has CDR1 SGHTA and CDR2 FQGNSA. V lost 3 bases and J lost 4, with 16 bases in between. Here the CDR3 DNA reads TGTGCCAGCAGCTTTCCGGGACTTAGCCGTTACAATGAGCAGTTCTTC. Its protein is CASSFPGLSRYNEQFF.

The gene calls are TRBV5-1 and TRBJ2-3; D gene unclear. CDR1 SGHRS and CDR2 YFSETQ come from the germline V gene. V gave up 0 bases and J gave up 6 bases, with 14 bases separating them. The CDR3 consists of 15 residues. CDR3 loop: CASSLGMGLGDTQYF. DNA for the CDR3: TGCGCCAGCAGCTTGGGGATGGGCCTCGGGGATACGCAGTATTTT.

The chain is built from TRBV27 and TRBJ2-6, with D possibly matching TRBD2 (6 bases). Per the germline V gene, CDR1 is MNHEY and CDR2 is SMNVEV (reference sequence). V lost 5 bases to trimming and J lost 0 bases, with 11 bases between them. The CDR3 has 16 residues. The CDR3 loop is CASSPGGNSGANVLTF. In nucleotides, the CDR3 is TGTGCCAGCAGTCCCGGGGGAAACTCTGGGGCCAACGTCCTGACTTTC.

This chain joins TRBV19 and TRBJ2-7, with D maybe TRBD2 (5 bases). The CDR3 runs 15 residues. V was cut by 4 bases and J by 5 bases, with 18 bases left in between. In germline, CDR1 is LNHDA, CDR2 SQIVND (reference sequence). CDR3 amino acids: CASSRVGLSSDEQYF. The DNA of the CDR3 is TGTGCCAGTAGTAGGGTTGGACTGTCCTCGGACGAGCAGTACTTC.

The V gene is TRBV7-2, the J gene TRBJ2-2; D is unresolved. V lost 1 base, J lost 2 bases, and 11 bases lay in between. This CDR3 has 16 residues. Germline CDR1 SGHTA, CDR2 FQGNSA. CDR3 residues: CASSLVGQINTGELFF. The CDR3 nucleotides are TGTGCCAGCAGCTTAGTCGGTCAGATCAACACCGGGGAGCTGTTTTTT.

The genes are TRBV15 and TRBJ2-6; D is unclear. Trimming stripped 0 bases from V and 1 base from J, with 7 bases between. Germline lookup yields CDR1 LNHNV and CDR2 YYDKDF (reference sequence). This CDR3 has 16 amino acids. The CDR3 nucleotides are TGTGCCACCAGCAGAGATCTATGGTCTGGGGCCAACGTCCTGACTTTC. Its translation: CATSRDLWSGANVLTF.

Comment on this clone: The identical CDR3 is also encoded by other nucleotide sequences in the sample. The rearrangement joins TRBV9 to TRBJ2-1; D uncertain. Germline CDR1 reads SGDLS; CDR2 reads YYNGEE. With 0 bases removed from V and 7 bases from J, the gap between germline ends came to 8 bases. The length of the CDR3 is 13 residues. In DNA, the CDR3 is TGTGCCAGCAGCGTAGGGGCGAGGAATGAGCAGTTCTTC. It specifies CASSVGARNEQFF.

The chain is built from TRBV28 and TRBJ2-7; tentative D call: TRBD1 (5 bases). Germline assignment: CDR1 MDHEN and CDR2 SYDVKM. The CDR3 extends over 13 amino acids. V lost 6 bases and J 1 base, leaving 10 bases between the germline ends. The CDR3 region has the DNA TGTGCCAGCAGGAGACAGAGGTCCTACGAGCAGTACTTC. Residues: CASRRQRSYEQYF.

The chain couples TRBV5-6 to TRBJ1-4; no clear D. The V end was cut by 3 bases, the J end by 16 bases, with 4 bases between. The CDR3 totals 8 residues. CDR1 and CDR2 (germline): SGHDT, YYEEEE. CDR3 DNA: TGTGCCAGCAGCTGGGGGTTTTTT. Amino acids: CASSWGFF.

The genes are TRBV5-1 and TRBJ1-2; perhaps TRBD1 as D (5 bases). Germline-derived CDR1 and CDR2 are SGHRS and YFSETQ. This CDR3 spans 14 amino acids. V was pared by 4 bases and J by 4 bases, with 14 bases between. CDR3 protein: CASSMDTAGYGYTF. In DNA, the CDR3 is TGCGCCAGCAGCATGGACACGGCCGGCTATGGCTACACCTTC. Combining the CDR3 with reference TRBV5-1 and TRBJ1-2 gives the whole variable domain KAGVTQTPRYLIKTRGQQVTLSCSPISGHRSVSWYQQTPGQGLQFLFEYFSETQRNKGNFPGRFSGRQFSNSRSEMNVSTLELGDSALYLCASSMDTAGYGYTFGSGTRLTVV.

This chain's CDR3 is CASSQGGRDNYGYTF. CDR3 nucleotides: TGCGCCAGCAGCCAAGGCGGCAGGGATAACTATGGCTACACCTTC. The chain couples TRBV4-3 to TRBJ1-2; TRBD1 might be the D (5 bases). V lost 1 base to trimming and J lost 1 base, with 10 bases between them. CDR3 length: 15 residues. CDR1 LGHNA and CDR2 YSLEER come from the germline V gene.

This clone appeared once. The genes are TRBV5-1 and TRBJ2-1; TRBD1 matches 9 bases. V lost 2 bases to trimming and J lost 7 bases; unmatched junction nucleotides: 4. This CDR3 contains 14 residues. The V gene's germline CDR1 is SGHRS and CDR2 YFSETQ. The CDR3 DNA follows: TGCGCCAGCAGCTTTACAGGGGGCAGGAATGAGCAGTTCTTC. As protein: CASSFTGGRNEQFF.